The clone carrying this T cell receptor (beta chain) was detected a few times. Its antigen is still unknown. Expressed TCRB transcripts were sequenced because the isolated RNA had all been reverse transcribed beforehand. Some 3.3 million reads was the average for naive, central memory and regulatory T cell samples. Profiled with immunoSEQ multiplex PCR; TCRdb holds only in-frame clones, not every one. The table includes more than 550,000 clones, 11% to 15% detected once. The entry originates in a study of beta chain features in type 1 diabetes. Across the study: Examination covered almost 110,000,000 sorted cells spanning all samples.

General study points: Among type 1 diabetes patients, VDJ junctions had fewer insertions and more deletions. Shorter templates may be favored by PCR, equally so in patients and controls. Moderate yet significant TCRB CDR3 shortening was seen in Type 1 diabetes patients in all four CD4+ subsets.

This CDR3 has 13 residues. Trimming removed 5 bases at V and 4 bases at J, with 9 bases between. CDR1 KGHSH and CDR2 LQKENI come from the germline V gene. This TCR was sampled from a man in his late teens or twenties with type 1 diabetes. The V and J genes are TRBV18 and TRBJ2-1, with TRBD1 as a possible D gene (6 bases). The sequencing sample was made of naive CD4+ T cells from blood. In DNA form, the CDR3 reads TGTGCCAGCTCAAGCGGACAGTACAATGAGCAGTTCTTC. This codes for CASSSGQYNEQFF.